Listed below are T cell receptor beta chains from one sample, sequenced in a study of blood T cell repertoires in COVID-19. Profiling relied on immunoSEQ multiplex PCR, and the TCRdb table lists in-frame clones only, not all of them. Here the sample spans 220,000 or so clones, approximately 85% being singletons. Specimen: peripheral blood. The receptors originated from a man aged 50 to 60 who had recovered from COVID-19. CDR3s include the opening cysteine and the closing phenylalanine or tryptophan. Fields, in order: D gene, J gene, clone size, V gene, CDR3 protein, CDR3 DNA. A D gene is named only where the DNA matches it firmly. Part of the rows lack a size; the others show once, few, many or a class for expanded clones.

d_call: TRBD2
j_call: TRBJ2-6
clone_size: NA
v_call: TRBV4-1
cdr3_aa: CASSPGGIERVGANVLTF
cdr3_nt: TGCGCCAGCAGTCCCGGGGGGATTGAGAGAGTCGGGGCCAACGTCCTGACTTTC

d_call: NA
j_call: TRBJ2-7
clone_size: NA
v_call: TRBV6-5
cdr3_aa: CASRGETRSYEQYF
cdr3_nt: TGTGCCAGCAGGGGCGAAACTCGGTCCTACGAGCAGTACTTC

d_call: TRBD1
j_call: TRBJ2-7
clone_size: few
v_call: TRBV28
cdr3_aa: CASSFFDRGNYEQYF
cdr3_nt: TGTGCCAGCAGTTTTTTCGACAGGGGTAACTACGAGCAGTACTTC

d_call: NA
j_call: TRBJ2-1
clone_size: NA
v_call: TRBV24-1
cdr3_aa: CATSDLFQGEQFF
cdr3_nt: TGTGCCACCAGTGATTTGTTCCAGGGTGAGCAGTTCTTC

d_call: TRBD2
j_call: TRBJ2-2
clone_size: medium-sized
v_call: TRBV4-1
cdr3_aa: CASSQEGLALWTGELFF
cdr3_nt: TGCGCCAGCAGCCAAGAGGGACTAGCGCTTTGGACCGGGGAGCTGTTTTTT

d_call: NA
j_call: TRBJ1-5
clone_size: once
v_call: TRBV19
cdr3_aa: CASRYERGNQPQHF
cdr3_nt: TGTGCCAGTAGGTATGAGAGGGGCAATCAGCCCCAGCATTTT

d_call: TRBD2
j_call: TRBJ2-2
clone_size: NA
v_call: TRBV3-1/TRBV3-2
cdr3_aa: CASSQETSGYTGELFF
cdr3_nt: TGTGCCAGCAGCCAAGAAACTAGCGGCTACACCGGGGAGCTGTTTTTT

d_call: TRBD1
j_call: TRBJ2-1
clone_size: NA
v_call: TRBV28
cdr3_aa: CASSFPGTGDNEQFF
cdr3_nt: TGTGCCAGCAGTTTTCCCGGGACAGGGGACAATGAGCAGTTCTTC

d_call: NA
j_call: TRBJ2-7
clone_size: NA
v_call: TRBV4-1
cdr3_aa: CASSPPARAGAYEQYF
cdr3_nt: TGCGCCAGCAGCCCCCCCGCGCGGGCTGGAGCCTACGAGCAGTACTTC

d_call: NA
j_call: TRBJ2-2
clone_size: once
v_call: TRBV30
cdr3_aa: CAWLQGNTGELFF
cdr3_nt: TGTGCCTGGCTACAGGGTAACACCGGGGAGCTGTTTTTT

d_call: TRBD1
j_call: TRBJ1-1
clone_size: NA
v_call: TRBV7-2
cdr3_aa: CASSVDRENTEAFF
cdr3_nt: TGTGCCAGCAGCGTAGACAGGGAGAACACTGAAGCTTTCTTT

d_call: TRBD1
j_call: TRBJ1-6
clone_size: NA
v_call: TRBV27
cdr3_aa: CASSSTGFNSPLHF
cdr3_nt: TGTGCCAGCAGTTCGACAGGGTTTAATTCACCCCTCCACTTT

d_call: TRBD1
j_call: TRBJ2-3
clone_size: NA
v_call: TRBV18
cdr3_aa: CASSPPGQPLDTQYF
cdr3_nt: TGTGCCAGCTCACCTCCGGGACAGCCCCTCGATACGCAGTATTTT

d_call: TRBD1
j_call: TRBJ1-5
clone_size: once
v_call: TRBV19
cdr3_aa: CASNPGTGHGQPQHF
cdr3_nt: TGTGCCAGTAATCCGGGGACAGGGCACGGTCAGCCCCAGCATTTT

d_call: NA
j_call: TRBJ1-4
clone_size: NA
v_call: TRBV10-3
cdr3_aa: CAISPGGGSNEKLFF
cdr3_nt: TGTGCCATCAGTCCGGGTGGGGGCTCTAATGAAAAACTGTTTTTT

d_call: TRBD2
j_call: TRBJ2-7
clone_size: NA
v_call: TRBV4-2
cdr3_aa: CASSQDPASGSGEQYF
cdr3_nt: TGTGCCAGCAGCCAAGATCCGGCTAGCGGGAGCGGAGAGCAGTACTTC

d_call: TRBD2
j_call: TRBJ2-2
clone_size: NA
v_call: TRBV9
cdr3_aa: CASSDDPGLAGARNTGELFF
cdr3_nt: TGTGCCAGCAGCGATGACCCGGGACTAGCGGGAGCGAGGAACACCGGGGAGCTGTTTTTT

d_call: NA
j_call: TRBJ2-1
clone_size: NA
v_call: TRBV18
cdr3_aa: CATAPATGDNEQFF
cdr3_nt: TGTGCCACCGCACCCGCCACAGGAGACAATGAGCAGTTCTTC

d_call: TRBD1
j_call: TRBJ2-3
clone_size: NA
v_call: TRBV4-2
cdr3_aa: CASSQVKGQGHADTQYF
cdr3_nt: TGTGCCAGCAGCCAAGTTAAGGGACAGGGACACGCAGATACGCAGTATTTT

d_call: TRBD2
j_call: TRBJ2-3
clone_size: NA
v_call: TRBV11-2
cdr3_aa: CASGRAGDSTDTQYF
cdr3_nt: TGTGCCAGCGGAAGAGCGGGAGATAGCACAGATACGCAGTATTTT

d_call: NA
j_call: TRBJ1-5
clone_size: NA
v_call: TRBV18
cdr3_aa: CASSPLGGGNQPQHF
cdr3_nt: TGTGCCAGCTCACCATTGGGGGGAGGCAATCAGCCCCAGCATTTT

d_call: TRBD2
j_call: TRBJ2-7
clone_size: once
v_call: TRBV20-1
cdr3_aa: CSASALAGVKQYF
cdr3_nt: TGCAGTGCTAGTGCTCTAGCGGGAGTCAAGCAGTACTTC

d_call: NA
j_call: TRBJ1-2
clone_size: few
v_call: TRBV7-9
cdr3_aa: CASSLAGAGKTNGYTF
cdr3_nt: TGTGCCAGCAGCTTAGCGGGGGCAGGGAAGACTAATGGCTACACCTTC

d_call: TRBD1
j_call: TRBJ1-1
clone_size: NA
v_call: TRBV5-1
cdr3_aa: CASSWTGGMNTEAFF
cdr3_nt: TGCGCCAGCAGCTGGACAGGGGGCATGAACACTGAAGCTTTCTTT

d_call: TRBD1
j_call: TRBJ1-4
clone_size: NA
v_call: TRBV5-4
cdr3_aa: CASSPGQGATNEKLFF
cdr3_nt: TGTGCCAGCAGCCCGGGACAGGGGGCAACTAATGAAAAACTGTTTTTT

d_call: NA
j_call: TRBJ2-5
clone_size: NA
v_call: TRBV11-2
cdr3_aa: CASSTLPGETQYF
cdr3_nt: TGTGCCAGCAGCACTCTCCCCGGGGAGACCCAGTACTTC

d_call: TRBD2
j_call: TRBJ2-7
clone_size: NA
v_call: TRBV19
cdr3_aa: CASSIDTSGPYEQYF
cdr3_nt: TGTGCCAGTAGTATAGATACTAGCGGGCCCTACGAGCAGTACTTC

d_call: TRBD1
j_call: TRBJ2-5
clone_size: NA
v_call: TRBV28
cdr3_aa: CASSSYLDRERYQETQYF
cdr3_nt: TGTGCCAGCAGCTCCTACCTTGACAGGGAGCGTTACCAAGAGACCCAGTACTTC

d_call: NA
j_call: TRBJ1-1
clone_size: NA
v_call: TRBV18
cdr3_aa: CASSFAGITEAFF
cdr3_nt: TGTGCCAGCTCATTCGCCGGGATCACTGAAGCTTTCTTT